Below, 14 T cell receptor beta chains from the same sample are listed, as sequenced in a study of human T cells and chemical hapten exposure. Time point reported: patch test 3, about 24 weeks after DPC sensitization. As to treatment: therapeutic diphenylcyclopropenone sensitization with weekly scalp DPC. MiXCR was run by TCRdb on the RACE reads, yielding one entry per CDR3 protein. The table records tens of thousands of distinct CDR3 sequences, under 15% of them present only once. This specimen was whole blood, taken in connection with sensitization to the hapten diphenylcyclopropenone (DPC). These TCRs come from a woman between 45 and 60 years old with alopecia areata. Some clones in this sample may be carry-over from other donors' samples.

This chain connects TRBV2 to TRBJ2-2, with D possibly TRBD2 on 5 matching bases. V was shortened by 4 bases and J by 0 bases, with 9 bases between the two germline ends. CDR3 length: 15 amino acids. Germline V gene data show CDR1 as SNHLY and CDR2 as FYNNEI. The CDR3 here is CASSVVGTNTGELFF. The CDR3 DNA follows: TGTGCCAGCAGTGTCGTCGGGACGAACACCGGGGAGCTGTTTTTT. The complete variable domain, with remaining parts taken from reference TRBV2 and TRBJ2-2, reads EPEVTQTPSHQVTQMGQEVILRCVPISNHLYFYWYRQILGQKVEFLVSFYNNEISEKSEIFDDQFSVERPDGSNFTLKIRSTKLEDSAMYFCASSVVGTNTGELFFGEGSRLTVL.

The V gene is TRBV7-9, the J gene TRBJ2-7; D is uncertain. The CDR3 consists of 15 residues. Trimming took off 6 bases at V and 3 bases at J, with 18 bases between the two ends. In germline, CDR1 is SEHNR, CDR2 FQNEAQ (reference sequence). CDR3 bases: TGTGCCAGCAGTCCACTCACCGCCGGAGTCTACGAGCAGTACTTC. It specifies CASSPLTAGVYEQYF.

The chain recombines TRBV6-5 with TRBJ2-6; D is possibly TRBD2 (7 bases). This CDR3 is built from 14 residues. Trimming shortened V by 9 bases and J by 2 bases, and 11 bases separated the two germline ends. CDR1 and CDR2 (germline): MNHEY, SVGAGI. In nucleotides, the CDR3 is TGTGCCAGTGCGGGGGCGGCTGGGGCCAACGTCCTGACTTTC. Residues: CASAGAAGANVLTF.

This clonotype was observed a few times. This chain connects TRBV29-1 to TRBJ2-3; 10 bases match TRBD2. CDR1 is SQVTM and CDR2 is ANQGSEA in the germline V gene. The CDR3 loop spans 13 amino acids. With V trimmed by 5 bases and J by 6 bases, 5 bases remained unmatched. This chain's CDR3 is CSVIASGSDTQYF. Here the CDR3 DNA reads TGCAGCGTTATTGCTAGCGGGAGTGATACGCAGTATTTT.

This clonotype showed up many times. The V and J genes are TRBV29-1 and TRBJ2-5; D gene ambiguous. Germline CDR1 and CDR2: SQVTM and ANQGSEA. This CDR3 has 13 amino acids. Trimming cost V 0 bases and J 1 base, with 6 bases left between them. Written as DNA, the CDR3 is TGCAGCGTTGAAGATCACCTCCAAGAGACCCAGTACTTC. Its translation is CSVEDHLQETQYF.

The chain recombines TRBV11-2 with TRBJ2-1; D unclear. From germline, CDR1 is SGHAT and CDR2 FQNNGV. CDR3 length: 13 residues. V was shortened by 5 bases and J by 6 bases, with 11 bases between the two germline ends. The CDR3 loop reads CASSLGIRNEQFF. CDR3 sequence (DNA): TGTGCCAGCAGCCTGGGGATCCGCAATGAGCAGTTCTTC.

This clonotype was detected many times. The rearrangement uses TRBV11-2 and TRBJ2-7; 11 bases fit TRBD1. Trimming took 5 bases from V and 7 from J; bases not matched to a gene: 22. CDR1 SGHAT and CDR2 FQNNGV come from the germline V gene. The CDR3 is 19 amino acids. DNA for the CDR3: TGTGCCAGCAGCCGGAACGTCGGAGCCCTGGGACAGGGGGTGTGGGAGCAGTACTTC. Amino acid sequence: CASSRNVGALGQGVWEQYF.

V and J are TRBV3-1 and TRBJ2-5; 7 nucleotides agree with TRBD2. There are 15 residues in the CDR3. After removal of 0 bases from V and 4 bases from J, the junction contained 5 bases not matched to a gene. The germline V gene has CDR1 LGHDT and CDR2 YNNKEL (reference sequence). The CDR3 nucleotides are TGTGCCAGCAGCCAAGAGGGCGGGAGAACAGAGACCCAGTACTTC. Translated, it gives CASSQEGGRTETQYF.

The V and J genes are TRBV7-2 and TRBJ2-7; possibly TRBD1 for D (5 bases). The CDR3 has 12 amino acids. V was cut by 3 bases and J by 6 bases, with 9 bases left in between. From germline, CDR1 is SGHTA and CDR2 FQGNSA. CDR3 residues: CASSLGPREQYF. CDR3 coding DNA: TGTGCCAGCAGCTTGGGGCCACGCGAGCAGTACTTC.

This clonotype was observed a handful of times. The chain couples TRBV6-4 to TRBJ1-4; no clear D gene. The length of the CDR3 is 15 residues. The germline CDR1 and CDR2 sequences are MRHNA and SNTAGT. Trimming pared 6 bases from V and 0 bases from J, leaving 11 bases between. The CDR3 here is CASSAIWPTNEKLFF. The CDR3 nucleotides are TGTGCCAGCAGCGCGATATGGCCAACTAATGAAAAACTGTTTTTT.

This clonotype occurred a few times. This chain connects TRBV20-1 to TRBJ2-6, with a tentative D call TRBD2 (5 bases). Trimming took 0 bases from V and 4 from J, leaving 10 bases between them. Per the germline V gene, CDR1 is DFQATT and CDR2 is SNEGSKA (reference sequence). The CDR3 is 15 amino acids. The CDR3 coding sequence is TGCAGTGCTAGAGATGGGAGCTCGGGGGCCAACGTCCTGACTTTC. Translating it yields CSARDGSSGANVLTF.

This clonotype was counted at least ten times. The J gene is TRBJ2-5, the V gene TRBV12-3 or TRBV12-4, with D maybe TRBD2 (6 bases). V was trimmed by 3 bases and J by 4 bases, leaving 9 bases between them. CDR3 length equals 13 residues. The DNA for the CDR3 is TGTGCCAGCAGTTTGGAGGGTCGAGAGACCCAGTACTTC. Translation gives CASSLEGRETQYF.

J is TRBJ2-7 and V is TRBV20-1; D uncertain. The CDR3 sequence is 10 residues long. Trimming cost V 3 bases and J 3 bases, with 3 bases left between them. The germline V gene encodes CDR1 DFQATT and CDR2 SNEGSKA (reference sequence). The CDR3 DNA sequence: TGCAGTGCTAGGCACTACGAGCAGTACTTC. It is translated as CSARHYEQYF.

This clonotype has at least ten counts. The J gene is TRBJ1-4, the V gene TRBV7-6, with D tentatively TRBD1 (6 bases). The ends were cut back, 2 bases at V and 1 base at J, with 14 bases in the middle. CDR1 SGHVS and CDR2 FNYEAQ come from the germline V gene. The CDR3 is 17 amino acids. The CDR3 region is CASSLRTAQGTNEKLFF. CDR3 DNA sequence: TGTGCCAGCAGCTTACGGACAGCTCAGGGAACTAATGAAAAACTGTTTTTT.